A single sample is the source of the 14 T cell receptor beta chains below, sequenced in a study of shared clonotypes between healthy human individuals (dated by TCRdb to the early 2020s). Libraries were made using the immunoSEQ multiplex PCR assay. The source is immuneACCESS, and TCRdb retained only in-frame sequences with V and J called. Part of the clones is not carried over; for the studies checked, unresolved V genes explain less than half of this, and the remainder is unexplained. The sample data list about 530,000 clones, and 60% to 80% of these were observed just once. Jointly, the top ten make up about 12% of the sample. The sample taken for sequencing was PBMCs. The origin of the receptors is a woman in her 40s in good health. Some clones in this sample may be carry-over from other donors' samples.

This clone was recorded a few times. The chain is built from TRBV9 and TRBJ2-3; 11 bases map to TRBD2. CDR3 length: 16 amino acids. V trimming: 4 bases; J trimming: 1 base; junction bases outside the gene matches: 5. CDR1 SGDLS and CDR2 YYNGEE come from the germline V gene. In DNA, the CDR3 is TGTGCCAGCAGCCCCCTAGCGGGAGGAGGCACAGATACGCAGTATTTT. Its translation is CASSPLAGGGTDTQYF.

This clone was detected only once. J is TRBJ2-5 and V is TRBV7-9; 8 positions agree with TRBD2. The CDR3 runs 15 residues. Unmatched junction bases numbered 8, after V lost 3 bases and J lost 5 bases. Germline V gives CDR1 SEHNR, CDR2 FQNEAQ (reference sequence). The CDR3 bases are TGTGCCAGCAGCTTCTCCAGCGGGGGAGGGGAGACCCAGTACTTC. Protein product: CASSFSSGGGETQYF.

The chain is built from TRBV27 and TRBJ2-7; 9 positions agree with TRBD1. Germline CDR1 is MNHEY and CDR2 is SMNVEV (reference sequence). Trimming cost V 8 bases and J 3 bases; bases outside gene matches: 5. The CDR3 covers 13 residues. Here the CDR3 DNA reads TGTGCCAGCTCTCGGACAGGGGACTACGAGCAGTACTTC. This gives the protein CASSRTGDYEQYF.

V gene TRBV9 combines with J gene TRBJ2-2; D is unclear. The CDR3 runs to 15 residues. The germline V gene encodes CDR1 SGDLS and CDR2 YYNGEE. V shed 2 bases and J shed 5 bases, with 13 bases lying between them. CDR3 DNA: TGTGCCAGCAGCGTTGGTGGAGAGGCGACCGGGGAGCTGTTTTTT. Encoded protein: CASSVGGEATGELFF. Variable domain in full (rest from reference TRBV9 and TRBJ2-2): DSGVTQTPKHLITATGQRVTLRCSPRSGDLSVYWYQQSLDQGLQFLIQYYNGEERAKGNILERFSAQQFPDLHSELNLSSLELGDSALYFCASSVGGEATGELFFGEGSRLTVL.

This clone was seen only a few times. This sequence joins TRBV30 and TRBJ2-5; D gene uncertain. The CDR3 consists of 13 residues. Germline assignment: CDR1 GTSNPN and CDR2 SVGIG (reference sequence). V was clipped by 3 bases and J by 2 bases, with 10 bases between them. CDR3 DNA: TGTGCCTGGAGAAGGAGTAGTCAAGAGACCCAGTACTTC. It is translated as CAWRRSSQETQYF.

The chain is built from TRBV6-5 and TRBJ2-7, with D unclear. Deletions cut 10 bases from V and 3 bases from J, with 16 bases between. The CDR3 has 13 amino acids. Per germline, CDR1 MNHEY and CDR2 SVGAGI. The CDR3 nucleotides are TGTGCCACTTTAGCACCCGGCATCTACGAGCAGTACTTC. Translated: CATLAPGIYEQYF.

In this sample, this clone turned up many times. In the same sample, other DNA sequences code for this CDR3. V gene TRBV11-2 combines with J gene TRBJ2-5; possibly TRBD2 for D (6 bases). In germline, CDR1 is SGHAT, CDR2 FQNNGV. The CDR3 extends over 13 amino acids. V was cut by 1 base and J by 5 bases, with 8 bases left in between. CDR3 bases: TGTGCCAGCAGCTTAGCGGGGGTGGAGACCCAGTACTTC. Protein: CASSLAGVETQYF.

The rearrangement uses TRBV28 and TRBJ1-4, with 7 bases that match TRBD1. This CDR3 contains 12 residues. Germline-derived CDR1 and CDR2 are MDHEN and SYDVKM. The V segment lost 6 bases and the J segment 7 bases; nucleotides outside the gene matches: 2. In nucleotides, the CDR3 is TGTGCCAGCAGACAGGGGTTTGAAAAACTGTTTTTT. This sequence encodes CASRQGFEKLFF.

The rearrangement links TRBV10-1 to TRBJ2-4; TRBD2 is a possible D gene (6 bases). The CDR3 has 13 residues. Trimming removed 3 bases at V and 7 bases at J, with 10 bases between. Germline loops: CDR1 WNHNN, CDR2 SYGVQD (reference sequence). The CDR3 loop reads CASSDGGGNIQYF. CDR3 nucleotides: TGCGCCAGCAGTGACGGGGGAGGCAACATTCAGTACTTC.

The chain joins TRBV7-9 to TRBJ2-1; 9 positions agree with TRBD2. With 0 bases clipped from V and 0 bases from J, the junction kept 3 bases outside the gene matches. Germline values: CDR1 SEHNR, CDR2 FQNEAQ (reference sequence). CDR3 length equals 17 residues. CDR3 residues: CASSLAGGRGSYNEQFF. The CDR3 region has the DNA TGTGCCAGCAGCTTAGCTGGCGGGAGGGGCTCCTACAATGAGCAGTTCTTC. The full variable domain, with the rest looked up from reference TRBV7-9 and TRBJ2-1, is DTGVSQNPRHKITKRGQNVTFRCDPISEHNRLYWYRQTLGQGPEFLTYFQNEAQLEKSRLLSDRFSAERPKGSFSTLEIQRTEQGDSAMYLCASSLAGGRGSYNEQFFGPGTRLTVL.

V and J are TRBV29-1 and TRBJ2-5, with 9 bases identical to TRBD1. J was trimmed by 4 bases and V by 6 bases; bases with no gene match: 6. Germline V gene sequence: CDR1 SQVTM, CDR2 ANQGSEA. The CDR3 is 13 residues long. The CDR3 coding sequence is TGCAGCGTAGGGACAGGGTCTAGAGAGACCCAGTACTTC. Translation gives CSVGTGSRETQYF.

The rearrangement links TRBV2 to TRBJ2-3; D uncertain. CDR1 SNHLY and CDR2 FYNNEI come from the germline V gene. The germline V and J ends were trimmed by 7 bases and 10 bases, with 21 bases remaining between them. The CDR3 spans 14 residues. CDR3 loop: CASKVQVPRSAQYF. The CDR3 bases are TGTGCCAGCAAAGTTCAGGTCCCTCGGAGTGCGCAGTATTTT.

This clone has a single count. This chain joins TRBV28 and TRBJ1-1; 7 nucleotides agree with TRBD1. V shed 5 bases and J 1 base; nucleotides not matched to a gene: 7. The CDR3 spans 15 residues. Germline V gives CDR1 MDHEN, CDR2 SYDVKM. CDR3 nucleotides: TGTGCCAGCAGTACCGCAGGGGGTCGGAACACTGAAGCTTTCTTT. Translating gives CASSTAGGRNTEAFF.

In its sample, this clone was seen a few times. The V call is TRBV5-1, the J call TRBJ2-7; D perhaps matches TRBD1 (6 bases). This CDR3 has 13 amino acids. Germline lookup yields CDR1 SGHRS and CDR2 YFSETQ. Trimming took 10 bases from V and 2 from J, leaving 16 bases between them. In DNA, the CDR3 is TGCGCCTCTCAACAGGGTAGGGCCTACGAGCAGTACTTC. Translation: CASQQGRAYEQYF.